These 26 T cell receptor beta chains share one sample of origin, sequenced in a study of PD-L1 blockade in urothelial cancer. The time point was: pretreatment peripheral blood. Measured with immunoSEQ multiplex PCR; TCRdb has only the in-frame clones, and not every one. Altogether tens of thousands of clones are present, around 81% being singletons, with the ten largest covering around 5.7%. This specimen consisted of PBMCs, obtained around atezolizumab (anti-PD-L1) treatment. The source is a man between 65 and 85 years old with urothelial cancer.

The J gene is TRBJ1-3, the V gene TRBV9; a possible D gene is TRBD1 (5 bases). The germline V gene has CDR1 SGDLS and CDR2 YYNGEE. Trimming removed 5 bases from V and 4 bases from J, with 16 bases in between. The CDR3 covers 15 residues. CDR3 in amino acids: CASSTRDFSGNTIYF. The CDR3 DNA sequence: TGTGCCAGCAGTACAAGGGACTTCTCCGGAAACACCATATATTTT. Filled out from reference TRBV9 and TRBJ1-3, the complete variable domain reads DSGVTQTPKHLITATGQRVTLRCSPRSGDLSVYWYQQSLDQGLQFLIQYYNGEERAKGNILERFSAQQFPDLHSELNLSSLELGDSALYFCASSTRDFSGNTIYFGEGSWLTVV.

The chain is built from TRBV7-2 and TRBJ2-1, with 7 nucleotides matching TRBD2. Germline V gives CDR1 SGHTA, CDR2 FQGNSA. The CDR3 extends over 15 amino acids. V was pared by 5 bases and J by 9 bases, with 13 bases of the junction left unmatched. The CDR3 region has the DNA TGTGCCAGCAGCCCTCTAGTCTCGACGGGGGGTGAGCAGTTCTTC. Translation: CASSPLVSTGGEQFF.

The chain has TRBV10-3 and TRBJ2-5; D remains unclear. V lost 4 bases to trimming and J lost 2 bases, with 8 bases between them. The CDR3 totals 13 residues. Looked up from germline, CDR1 is ENHRY and CDR2 is SYGVKD. CDR3 sequence reads: CAISAGLQETQYF. CDR3 DNA: TGTGCCATCAGTGCTGGCCTTCAAGAGACCCAGTACTTC.

The chain is built from TRBV7-9 and TRBJ2-5; no reliable D call. Trimming left V 1 base short and J 1 base short, with 4 bases between. CDR1 is SEHNR and CDR2 is FQNEAQ in the germline V gene (reference sequence). The CDR3 loop spans 13 amino acids. Here the CDR3 DNA reads TGTGCCAGCAGCTTAGTGGCCCAAGAGACCCAGTACTTC. Translation: CASSLVAQETQYF.

The V call is TRBV18, the J call TRBJ1-1, with 9 nucleotides matching TRBD1. The CDR3 is 14 amino acids. The J segment lost 4 bases and the V segment lost 3 bases, leaving 3 bases of the junction unmatched. Germline V gene sequence: CDR1 KGHSH, CDR2 LQKENI. CDR3 loop: CASSPGQGATEAFF. The CDR3 nucleotides are TGTGCCAGCTCACCGGGACAGGGAGCCACTGAAGCTTTCTTT.

This chain joins TRBV7-9 and TRBJ1-1; tentative D call: TRBD1 (5 bases). This CDR3 has 14 amino acids. Germline V gene data show CDR1 as SEHNR and CDR2 as FQNEAQ (reference sequence). Trimming left V 6 bases short and J 8 bases short, with 19 bases between. CDR3: CASSQWRQGIEAFF. DNA for the CDR3: TGTGCCAGCAGTCAATGGCGGCAGGGAATCGAAGCTTTCTTT. Full variable domain (remainder filled in from reference TRBV7-9 and TRBJ1-1): DTGVSQNPRHKITKRGQNVTFRCDPISEHNRLYWYRQTLGQGPEFLTYFQNEAQLEKSRLLSDRFSAERPKGSFSTLEIQRTEQGDSAMYLCASSQWRQGIEAFFGQGTRLTVV.

This clone was counted only a few times. J is TRBJ2-1 and V is TRBV9, with 10 bases lining up with TRBD2. V lost 3 bases, J lost 8 bases, and 8 bases stayed unmatched. Germline V CDR1 and CDR2: SGDLS, YYNGEE. The CDR3 contains 15 residues. The CDR3 DNA is TGTGCCAGCAGCGGCAGCGGGAGGGCCCTCGATGAGCAGTTCTTC. The encoded protein is CASSGSGRALDEQFF.

The V call is TRBV2, the J call TRBJ2-7; weak D call: TRBD2 (6 bases). Germline V CDR1 and CDR2: SNHLY, FYNNEI. The CDR3 has 16 amino acids. V gave up 7 bases and J gave up 1 base, with 20 bases separating them. This CDR3 is CASTQKAGLISYEQYF. The CDR3 nucleotides read TGTGCCAGCACCCAAAAAGCGGGTCTGATATCCTACGAGCAGTACTTC.

CDR3 protein: CASSSMRALNYGYTF. The CDR3 region has the DNA TGTGCCAGCAGCTCAATGAGGGCACTTAACTATGGCTACACCTTC. The chain links TRBV7-2 to TRBJ1-2; D ambiguous. V lost 4 bases and J 1 base, leaving 13 bases between the germline ends. The CDR3 consists of 15 residues. CDR1 SGHTA and CDR2 FQGNSA come from the germline V gene.

The rearrangement links TRBV6-5 to TRBJ2-7; TRBD2 aligns across 7 bases. The length of the CDR3 is 11 residues. CDR1 is MNHEY, CDR2 SVGAGI, per germline. V lost 5 bases to trimming and J lost 7 bases; unmatched junction nucleotides: 2. This CDR3 is CASSRGDEQYF. CDR3 DNA: TGTGCCAGCAGTCGGGGGGATGAGCAGTACTTC.

The count of this clone is one. The chain is built from TRBV11-1 and TRBJ2-1, with 7 positions matching TRBD1. Trimming removed 4 bases from V and 7 bases from J; junction bases left unmatched: 10. Germline-derived CDR1 and CDR2 are SGHAT and FQDESV (reference sequence). This CDR3 has 15 amino acids. The CDR3 here is CASSYGRGRRNEQFF. The CDR3 DNA is TGTGCCAGCAGCTATGGTAGGGGGCGACGGAATGAGCAGTTCTTC. Variable domain in full (rest from reference TRBV11-1 and TRBJ2-1): EAEVAQSPRYKITEKSQAVAFWCDPISGHATLYWYRQILGQGPELLVQFQDESVVDDSQLPKDRFSAERLKGVDSTLKIQPAELGDSAMYLCASSYGRGRRNEQFFGPGTRLTVL.

V is TRBV6-4 and J is TRBJ2-3; D possibly corresponds to TRBD2 (5 bases). This CDR3 spans 15 amino acids. CDR1 and CDR2 from the germline V gene are MRHNA and SNTAGT. The germline V and J ends were trimmed by 6 bases and 2 bases, with 15 bases remaining between them. For the CDR3, the DNA is TGTGCCAGCAGGAGGAGCGGTTCGAACACAGATACGCAGTATTTT. Translation: CASRRSGSNTDTQYF.

The rearrangement uses TRBV29-1 and TRBJ1-3; perhaps TRBD1 as D (6 bases). The V and J ends lost 6 bases and 4 bases respectively, with 16 bases between them. The CDR3 is 14 residues long. Germline-derived CDR1 and CDR2 are SQVTM and ANQGSEA. CDR3 DNA: TGCAGCGTGGGCCTAAGGGGGATAGGAAACACCATATATTTT. Its translation: CSVGLRGIGNTIYF.

This chain connects TRBV19 to TRBJ2-3; D perhaps matches TRBD2 (5 bases). The CDR3 is 14 residues long. The germline gives CDR1 LNHDA, CDR2 SQIVND (reference sequence). The V end lost 7 bases, the J end lost 4 bases, and 15 bases lay between the germline ends. As DNA, the CDR3 is TGTGCCAGTACCCCATCCACGGGGTCAGATACGCAGTATTTT. Its protein is CASTPSTGSDTQYF.

V gene TRBV27 combines with J gene TRBJ2-7; 7 nucleotides align to TRBD2. Trimming at V came to 2 bases and at J to 7 bases, leaving 17 bases not matched to a gene. CDR1 MNHEY and CDR2 SMNVEV come from the germline V gene (reference sequence). The CDR3 loop spans 17 amino acids. The CDR3 region has the DNA TGTGCCAGCAGTTTAATCGGGGGGACTGACGGGATGTGGGAGCAGTACTTC. Its protein is CASSLIGGTDGMWEQYF.

V usage is TRBV19 and J usage is TRBJ1-4; 9 bases align to TRBD1. Germline V gene data show CDR1 as LNHDA and CDR2 as SQIVND (reference sequence). This CDR3 has 14 residues. The ends lost 3 bases at V and 7 bases at J; junction bases unmatched: 3. CDR3 nucleotide sequence: TGTGCCAGTAGTATCGGACAGGGGATTGAAAAACTGTTTTTT. Its translation: CASSIGQGIEKLFF.

The chain is built from TRBV6-1 and TRBJ2-2, with 9 bases lining up with TRBD2. With V trimmed by 2 bases and J by 5 bases, 3 bases remained unmatched. CDR1 and CDR2 (germline): MNHNS, SASEGT. This CDR3 has 15 amino acids. The CDR3 is CASSETGLATGELFF. The DNA for the CDR3 is TGTGCCAGCAGTGAAACCGGACTAGCGACCGGGGAGCTGTTTTTT.

This chain links TRBV6-6 with TRBJ2-7, with 10 nucleotides matching TRBD2. The CDR3 sequence is 15 residues long. Germline CDR1 MNHNY, CDR2 SVGAGI (reference sequence). After removal of 6 bases from V and 0 bases from J, the junction contained 5 bases not matched to a gene. CDR3 bases: TGTGCCAGCAGGGCTAGCGGGGGCTACTCCTACGAGCAGTACTTC. Translation: CASRASGGYSYEQYF.

CDR3 amino acids: CASSLGLAGSYEQYF. The CDR3 DNA reads TGTGCCAGCAGCTTAGGACTAGCGGGATCCTACGAGCAGTACTTC. The V and J genes are TRBV7-8 and TRBJ2-7; 11 nucleotides agree with TRBD2. V lost 1 base, J lost 1 base, and 0 bases stayed unmatched. The CDR3 extends over 15 amino acids. Germline CDR1 SGHVS, CDR2 FQNEAQ.

The chain uses TRBV9 and TRBJ2-5; D may be TRBD1 (5 bases). The CDR3 length is 16 residues. Germline V gene sequence: CDR1 SGDLS, CDR2 YYNGEE. V lost 2 bases and J lost 0, with 14 bases in between. CDR3 region: CASSVSTAPNQETQYF. For the CDR3, the DNA is TGTGCCAGCAGCGTCTCGACAGCACCGAACCAAGAGACCCAGTACTTC.

By share of the sample, this clone is medium-sized (0.01 to 0.1%). The chain employs TRBV28 and TRBJ1-3; D call uncertain. V was shortened by 5 bases and J by 4 bases, with 18 bases between the two germline ends. The length of the CDR3 is 16 residues. Germline V gene data show CDR1 as MDHEN and CDR2 as SYDVKM. The CDR3 sequence is CASSLPVVPFGNTIYF. The CDR3 nucleotides are TGTGCCAGCAGTCTCCCCGTTGTCCCTTTCGGAAACACCATATATTTT.

The chain combines TRBV6-1 with TRBJ2-2; 10 bases align to TRBD1. V gave up 2 bases and J gave up 3 bases; unmatched junction bases: 6. This CDR3 has 17 amino acids. In germline, CDR1 is MNHNS, CDR2 SASEGT. CDR3 DNA sequence: TGTGCCAGCAGTGAACCCGGACAGGGGGGGGACACCGGGGAGCTGTTTTTT. Translating gives CASSEPGQGGDTGELFF.

The gene calls are TRBV28 and TRBJ1-4; 10 positions agree with TRBD1. CDR3 length: 14 residues. V trimming: 3 bases; J trimming: 7 bases; junction bases outside the gene matches: 2. Germline V CDR1 and CDR2: MDHEN, SYDVKM. The CDR3, as DNA: TGTGCCAGCAGTTTCGGGACAGGGGTTGAAAAACTGTTTTTT. Residues: CASSFGTGVEKLFF. The whole variable domain, remainder taken from reference TRBV28 and TRBJ1-4, is DVKVTQSSRYLVKRTGEKVFLECVQDMDHENMFWYRQDPGLGLRLIYFSYDVKMKEKGDIPEGYSVSREKKERFSLILESASTNQTSMYLCASSFGTGVEKLFFGSGTQLSVL.

V usage is TRBV6-5 and J usage is TRBJ2-3; D possibly corresponds to TRBD1 (6 bases). Between the trimmed V and J ends, which lost 4 bases and 6 bases, there was a span of 14 bases. Germline CDR1 reads MNHEY; CDR2 reads SVGAGI. CDR3 size: 14 residues. The CDR3 region is CASSWDILSDTQYF. The CDR3 coding sequence is TGTGCCAGCAGTTGGGACATCTTATCGGATACGCAGTATTTT.

The chain uses TRBV4-1 and TRBJ1-3; TRBD1 matches at 8 bases. This CDR3 has 15 residues. The V segment lost 0 bases and the J segment 4 bases; nucleotides outside the gene matches: 2. Germline loops: CDR1 MGHRA, CDR2 YSYEKL. This CDR3 reads CASSQERQGGNTIYF. The CDR3 DNA reads as TGCGCCAGCAGCCAAGAGAGACAGGGGGGAAACACCATATATTTT.

DNA for the CDR3: TGTGCCAGCAGCTCTACCTACAATGAGCAGTTCTTC. Its translation is CASSSTYNEQFF. V and J are TRBV7-9 and TRBJ2-1, with D uncertain. The CDR3 runs 12 residues. The germline V and J ends were trimmed by 4 bases and 2 bases, with 3 bases remaining between them. Germline loops: CDR1 SEHNR, CDR2 FQNEAQ (reference sequence).